This T cell receptor beta chain stems from a study of naive and memory T cell subsets. Broader study findings: Diversity fell and Gini index rose from naive through CM, EM, EMRA. Especially in CD8 cells, naive repertoires contained a few larger clonotypes, possibly CD45RA-re-expressing memory cells.

An equimolar mix of two oligonucleotides served as the beta constant-region primer for TRBC1 and TRBC2. Nested alpha and beta constant-region primers with the SP2 primer drove four PCR rounds on ligated cDNA. Ligation attached a single-stranded oligonucleotide with a 12-nucleotide UMI and the SP2 primer to the cDNA 3' end. TCRdb recomputed calls from the UMI-ligation and nested PCR reads with MiXCR, one row per CDR3 protein. The data contain around 93,000 distinct CDR3 sequences, 11% of them singletons. This clonotype was seen only a few times. What it recognizes is unknown. CMV status came from CD4+ T cell IFNgamma after overnight CMV lysate stimulation of fresh PBMCs. The CDR3 sequence is 15 residues long. Germline trimming cut 6 bases from V and 6 bases from J; bases unmatched to any gene: 6.

The origin of this receptor is a human donor in good health. Specimen: naive CD4+ T cells from blood. The chain is built from TRBV12-3 or TRBV12-4 and TRBJ2-2; 11 bases agree with TRBD1. As DNA, the CDR3 is TGTGCCAGCAGCTACGGGACAGGGGGTCCCGGGGAGCTGTTTTTT. It encodes CASSYGTGGPGELFF.